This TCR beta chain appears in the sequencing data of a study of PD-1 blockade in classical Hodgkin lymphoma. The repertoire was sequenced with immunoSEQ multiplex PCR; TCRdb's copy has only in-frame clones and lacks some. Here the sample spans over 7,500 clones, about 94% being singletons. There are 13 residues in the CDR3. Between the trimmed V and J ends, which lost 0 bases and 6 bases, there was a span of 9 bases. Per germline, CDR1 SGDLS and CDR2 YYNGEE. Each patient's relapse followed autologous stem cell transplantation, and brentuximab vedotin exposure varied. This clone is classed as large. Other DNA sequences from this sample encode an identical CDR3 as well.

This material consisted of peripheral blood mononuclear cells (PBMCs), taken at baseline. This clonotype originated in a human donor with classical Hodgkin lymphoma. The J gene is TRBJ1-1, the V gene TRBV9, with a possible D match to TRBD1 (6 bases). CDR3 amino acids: CASSVEGGAEAFF. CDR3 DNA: TGTGCCAGCAGCGTAGAGGGGGGTGCTGAAGCTTTCTTT.